What follows are 18 T cell receptor beta chains derived from one specimen sequenced in a study of blood T cells in healthy people across ages. Alongside a J-beta primer mix, a sample-barcoded 5' primer served in a second PCR lasting roughly 6 to 11 cycles. TCRdb reprocessed the 5' RACE reads with MiXCR, giving one entry per CDR3 protein. The sample includes some 1.5 million distinct CDR3 sequences, 25% to 30% of them seen just once. What was sequenced was blood. The receptors derive from a woman in her thirties in good health.

This rearrangement joins TRBV4-1 to TRBJ2-1, with 8 bases aligning to TRBD2. The V gene end was trimmed by 4 bases and the J gene end by 8 bases; junction bases not matched to a gene: 7. CDR1 is MGHRA and CDR2 is YSYEKL in the germline V gene. This CDR3 contains 14 residues. CDR3 protein: CASSPTSVRDEQFF. CDR3 bases: TGCGCCAGCAGCCCGACTAGCGTTCGGGATGAGCAGTTCTTC.

In this sample, this clonotype turned up many times. This chain connects TRBV4-1 to TRBJ2-1, with D perhaps being TRBD1 or TRBD2 (6 bases each). The CDR3 is made up of 14 amino acids. V was pared by 1 base and J by 6 bases, with 10 bases between. The germline V gene has CDR1 MGHRA and CDR2 YSYEKL. CDR3 sequence reads: CASSQAPGANEQFF. The CDR3 DNA sequence: TGCGCCAGCAGCCAAGCTCCGGGGGCCAATGAGCAGTTCTTC.

A remark on this clonotype: A much larger clone lies a single base off, so this may be a read error. CDR3 residues: CASSLRDRSYNEQFF. The CDR3 DNA sequence: TGTGCCAGCAGCCTCCGGGACAGGTCCTACAATGAGCAGTTCTTC. The chain recombines TRBV9 with TRBJ2-1, with 8 nucleotides matching TRBD1. The CDR3 has 15 residues. Germline V gene data show CDR1 as SGDLS and CDR2 as YYNGEE. The junction had 4 bases not matched to a gene; V was cut back by 4 bases and J by 1 base.

On this clonotype: An end of the junction does not agree with germline; a read error may underlie this. The chain recombines TRBV5-6 with TRBJ2-5; D not resolved. The CDR3 has 15 amino acids. CDR1 is SGHDT, CDR2 YYEEEE, per germline. The CDR3 here is CASRLGVGPGETQYF. In DNA, the CDR3 is TGTGCCAGCAGATTGGGCGTAGGGCCGGGAGAGACCCAGTACTTC.

The table lists this clonotype with a few counts. The chain is built from TRBV4-3 and TRBJ2-5; TRBD2 is a possible D gene (5 bases). V dropped 1 base and J dropped 9 bases, with 18 bases sitting between them. The CDR3 runs 15 residues. The germline CDR1 and CDR2 sequences are LGHNA and YSLEER. The CDR3 here is CASSQGGAALMAQYF. Written as DNA, the CDR3 is TGCGCCAGCAGCCAAGGGGGAGCGGCGCTCATGGCCCAGTACTTC.

The gene calls are TRBV12-3 or TRBV12-4 and TRBJ2-3; D is tentatively TRBD1 or TRBD2 (5 bases each). With 3 bases removed from V and 8 bases from J, the gap between germline ends came to 15 bases. There are 14 residues in the CDR3. The CDR3 coding sequence is TGTGCCAGCAGTTTGGACGTCAGGGACCGTACGCAGTATTTT. Amino acids: CASSLDVRDRTQYF.

This clonotype was seen a handful of times. For the CDR3, the DNA is TGCAGTGCTAGGGCTGGGGACGACCAGGATACGCAGTATTTT. This encodes CSARAGDDQDTQYF. This rearrangement joins TRBV20-1 to TRBJ2-3; the D call may be TRBD1 or TRBD2 (5 bases each). V shed 3 bases and J shed 6 bases, with 16 bases lying between them. This CDR3 contains 14 residues. Germline loops: CDR1 DFQATT, CDR2 SNEGSKA (reference sequence).

The rearrangement links TRBV5-1 to TRBJ2-7, with D perhaps TRBD2 (6 bases). The V end lost 4 bases, the J end lost 3 bases, and 8 bases lay between the germline ends. Germline V gene sequence: CDR1 SGHRS, CDR2 YFSETQ. CDR3 length: 12 residues. The CDR3 sequence is CASSGGYYEQYF. The CDR3 region has the DNA TGCGCCAGCAGCGGGGGGTACTACGAGCAGTACTTC.

V is TRBV6-5 and J is TRBJ2-1; D unresolved. The CDR3 contains 11 residues. From germline, CDR1 is MNHEY and CDR2 SVGAGI. Trimming cost V 4 bases and J 13 bases, with 11 bases left between them. CDR3 nucleotide sequence: TGTGCCAGCAGTTCCCCCGAGACCCAGTTCTTC. Protein sequence: CASSSPETQFF.

This clonotype was picked up a small number of times. V is TRBV2 and J is TRBJ1-1; D may be TRBD1 (5 bases). Germline V gene lookup returns CDR1 SNHLY and CDR2 FYNNEI. CDR3 length equals 12 residues. The V and J ends lost 7 bases and 10 bases respectively, with 16 bases between them. The CDR3 coding sequence is TGTGCCAGCAAGCGAGGACCCGGGGGAGCTTTCTTT. This translates into CASKRGPGGAFF.

This clonotype showed up just once. CDR3 in DNA: TGTGCCAGCAGTCCGGGGACAGTCTCCTATAATTCACCCCTCCACTTT. It translates to CASSPGTVSYNSPLHF. The gene calls are TRBV12-3 or TRBV12-4 and TRBJ1-6; 7 bases map to TRBD1. The V and J ends lost 5 bases and 0 bases, in that order; junction bases with no gene match: 4. The CDR3 is 16 residues long.

The rearrangement uses TRBV10-3 and TRBJ1-2; 9 bases map to TRBD1. Germline V CDR1 and CDR2: ENHRY, SYGVKD. The V and J ends lost 10 bases and 4 bases, in that order; junction bases with no gene match: 10. The CDR3 extends over 14 amino acids. The CDR3 DNA reads as TGTGCCACCAAACAGGGGGCCGGCGGCTATGGCTACACCTTC. Protein product: CATKQGAGGYGYTF.

In its sample, this clonotype was seen a few times. V and J are TRBV27 and TRBJ2-7; D might be TRBD1 or TRBD2, each matching 5 bases. The CDR3 totals 14 residues. Germline V gene sequence: CDR1 MNHEY, CDR2 SMNVEV (reference sequence). The V end lost 10 bases, the J end lost 2 bases, and 18 bases lay between the germline ends. CDR3 protein: CATTPGQVAYEQYF. For the CDR3, the DNA is TGTGCCACCACCCCGGGGCAGGTGGCCTACGAGCAGTACTTC.

This clonotype turned up a few times. The junction and the germline gene differ at one end; a read error may be behind it. The rearrangement joins TRBV7-9 to TRBJ2-5; 7 bases are shared with TRBD1. CDR1 is SEHNR, CDR2 FQNEAQ, per germline (reference sequence). This CDR3 region has 13 residues. CDR3 sequence reads: CANSQGQRETQYF. The CDR3 DNA reads TGTGCCAACAGCCAGGGACAGAGAGAGACCCAGTACTTC. The full variable domain, completed using reference TRBV7-9 and TRBJ2-5, is DTGVSQNPRHKITKRGQNVTFRCDPISEHNRLYWYRQTLGQGPEFLTYFQNEAQLEKSRLLSDRFSAERPKGSFSTLEIQRTEQGDSAMYLCANSQGQRETQYFGPGTRLLVL.

The table lists this clonotype with a few counts. J is TRBJ2-3 and V is TRBV7-9; either TRBD1 or TRBD2 may supply D (5 bases each). Between the trimmed V and J ends, which lost 1 base and 6 bases, there was a span of 14 bases. The CDR3 contains 15 residues. CDR1 is SEHNR, CDR2 FQNEAQ, per germline (reference sequence). This CDR3 reads CASSLGQAGADTQYF. The CDR3 DNA reads TGTGCCAGCAGCTTAGGTCAGGCCGGGGCTGATACGCAGTATTTT.

This CDR3 is CASSPPGGVVSNEQFF. The CDR3 DNA reads as TGTGCCAGCTCACCACCGGGGGGAGTCGTCTCAAATGAGCAGTTCTTC. The gene calls are TRBV18 and TRBJ2-1, with D possibly being TRBD2 (6 bases). The CDR3 sequence is 16 residues long. Trimming removed 0 bases at V and 7 bases at J, with 16 bases between. Germline CDR1 reads KGHSH; CDR2 reads LQKENI.

The chain links TRBV6-4 to TRBJ2-7; 11 nucleotides match TRBD2. Germline loops: CDR1 MRHNA, CDR2 SNTAGT. This CDR3 contains 21 residues. V lost 3 bases and J lost 1; bases outside the gene matches: 20. The chain's CDR3 is CASSESVRGLAVPGASYEQYF. For the CDR3, the DNA is TGTGCCAGCAGTGAATCGGTTAGGGGACTAGCGGTACCTGGGGCTTCCTACGAGCAGTACTTC.

The V call is TRBV7-6, the J call TRBJ2-2; possibly TRBD2 for D (6 bases). Per germline, CDR1 SGHVS and CDR2 FNYEAQ. V was cut by 2 bases and J by 7 bases, with 20 bases left in between. The length of the CDR3 is 17 residues. CDR3 loop: CASSLISPGDGGGELFF. As DNA, the CDR3 is TGTGCCAGCAGCTTAATCTCCCCGGGAGATGGCGGCGGGGAGCTGTTTTTT.